Following are 27 T cell receptor beta chains from one sample sequenced in a study of glioma-infiltrating T cells after dendritic cell vaccination. The repertoire was sequenced with immunoSEQ multiplex PCR; TCRdb's copy has only in-frame clones and lacks some. This table has approximately 91,000 clones, 81% appearing once. Noted time point: after dendritic cell vaccination, including at tumor progression/relapse. This specimen consisted of blood, obtained after dendritic cell vaccination. Receptors were obtained from a human donor with glioblastoma.

The chain uses TRBV6-1 and TRBJ2-3; 8 bases are a match to TRBD1. The J segment lost 2 bases and the V segment lost 4 bases, leaving 2 bases of the junction unmatched. The CDR3 has 14 amino acids. Germline assignment: CDR1 MNHNS and CDR2 SASEGT. CDR3 region: CASSGTGHTDTQYF. CDR3 nucleotide sequence: TGTGCCAGCAGTGGGACAGGGCACACAGATACGCAGTATTTT.

V gene TRBV6-1 combines with J gene TRBJ1-5; TRBD1 matches at 7 bases. Unmatched junction bases numbered 12, after V lost 1 base and J lost 0 bases. The germline CDR1 and CDR2 sequences are MNHNS and SASEGT. There are 19 residues in the CDR3. CDR3 bases: TGTGCCAGCAGTGAAGTTAATAGATTGGGACAGCTTAGCAATCAGCCCCAGCATTTT. The encoded protein is CASSEVNRLGQLSNQPQHF.

J is TRBJ2-2 and V is TRBV2; 10 nucleotides align to TRBD1. V lost 3 bases, J lost 2 bases, and 6 bases stayed unmatched. CDR1 SNHLY and CDR2 FYNNEI come from the germline V gene. The length of the CDR3 is 17 residues. The CDR3: CASSDLGTGANTGELFF. The CDR3 DNA sequence: TGTGCCAGCAGTGACCTAGGGACAGGGGCTAACACCGGGGAGCTGTTTTTT.

This clone was detected only once. The chain carries TRBV6-6 and TRBJ1-2; the D gene is possibly TRBD1 (6 bases). V shed 0 bases and J shed 6 bases, with 14 bases lying between them. This CDR3 comprises 15 residues. Germline V gives CDR1 MNHNY, CDR2 SVGAGI (reference sequence). The CDR3 DNA follows: TGTGCCAGCAGTTACTCGGGACAATGGGGGCATGGCTACACCTTC. This gives the protein CASSYSGQWGHGYTF.

This chain connects TRBV19 to TRBJ1-6, with 9 bases fitting TRBD1. Germline loops: CDR1 LNHDA, CDR2 SQIVND (reference sequence). This CDR3 region has 15 residues. The trim removed 5 bases at V and 5 bases at J, leaving 4 bases unmatched. CDR3 nucleotides: TGTGCCAGTAGTCCCGGACAGGGGCATAATTCACCCCTCCACTTT. Translation: CASSPGQGHNSPLHF.

The chain combines TRBV10-3 with TRBJ1-5; no clear D. The CDR3 spans 13 residues. CDR1 and CDR2 from the germline V gene are ENHRY and SYGVKD. The ends were cut back, 7 bases at V and 5 bases at J, with 12 bases in the middle. CDR3 in DNA: TGTGCCATCAATTTCGGTCGTGATCAGCCCCAGCATTTT. It is translated as CAINFGRDQPQHF.

CDR3 in DNA: TGTGCCAGCAGTGAACAGAGTTTGGGAGGGCCCCAGCCCCAGCATTTT. It is translated as CASSEQSLGGPQPQHF. The chain uses TRBV6-1 and TRBJ1-5, with no clear D. Trimming left V 2 bases short and J 7 bases short, with 18 bases between. The CDR3 sequence is 16 residues long. Per germline, CDR1 MNHNS and CDR2 SASEGT.

The chain uses TRBV9 and TRBJ2-1; 10 nucleotides align to TRBD2. Germline V gives CDR1 SGDLS, CDR2 YYNGEE. The CDR3 has 16 residues. V trimming: 0 bases; J trimming: 3 bases; junction bases outside the gene matches: 3. As DNA, the CDR3 is TGTGCCAGCAGCGTAGAGTCTAGCGGGAGCTACAATGAGCAGTTCTTC. Translating it yields CASSVESSGSYNEQFF.

The chain has TRBV9 and TRBJ2-7; 7 bases are a match to TRBD1. Germline values: CDR1 SGDLS, CDR2 YYNGEE. V was pared by 10 bases and J by 2 bases, with 9 bases of the junction left unmatched. The CDR3 is made up of 13 amino acids. Here the CDR3 reads CASHTGTAYEQYV. The CDR3 nucleotides are TGTGCCTCACATACCGGGACAGCCTACGAGCAGTACGTC.

The chain recombines TRBV9 with TRBJ2-2; TRBD2 agrees at 10 bases. Germline-derived CDR1 and CDR2 are SGDLS and YYNGEE. The length of the CDR3 is 18 residues. Losses at the gene ends were 3 bases for V and 6 bases for J; bases not matched to a gene: 14. CDR3 sequence: CASSDSLRSGRVSGELFF. CDR3 bases: TGTGCCAGCAGCGATTCCTTGAGGAGCGGGAGGGTATCCGGGGAGCTGTTTTTT.

The V and J genes are TRBV2 and TRBJ2-1; 9 positions agree with TRBD2. This CDR3 spans 16 amino acids. The germline V gene has CDR1 SNHLY and CDR2 FYNNEI. V lost 2 bases, J lost 0 bases, and 2 bases stayed unmatched. The CDR3 reads CASSELAGSSYNEQFF. DNA for the CDR3: TGTGCCAGCAGTGAACTAGCGGGGAGCTCCTACAATGAGCAGTTCTTC. The whole variable domain, filled in from reference TRBV2 and TRBJ2-1, reads EPEVTQTPSHQVTQMGQEVILRCVPISNHLYFYWYRQILGQKVEFLVSFYNNEISEKSEIFDDQFSVERPDGSNFTLKIRSTKLEDSAMYFCASSELAGSSYNEQFFGPGTRLTVL.

The V and J genes are TRBV6-5 and TRBJ2-7, with 8 positions matching TRBD2. The CDR3 runs 14 residues. With 5 bases clipped from V and 3 bases from J, the junction kept 6 bases outside the gene matches. Germline V gene data show CDR1 as MNHEY and CDR2 as SVGAGI. This chain's CDR3 is CASSGSSGSYEQYV. The DNA for the CDR3 is TGTGCCAGCAGTGGATCCAGCGGGAGCTACGAGCAGTACGTC.

The sample holds a few counts of this clone. The rearrangement uses TRBV5-1 and TRBJ2-2, with 7 bases matching TRBD1. This CDR3 contains 14 residues. J lost 3 bases, V lost 4 bases, and 3 bases had no gene match. The germline V gene encodes CDR1 SGHRS and CDR2 YFSETQ. CDR3 sequence: CASSGQEYTGELFF. Written as DNA, the CDR3 is TGCGCCAGCAGCGGACAGGAATACACCGGGGAGCTGTTTTTT.

In its sample, this clone was seen a few times. V usage is TRBV7-2 and J usage is TRBJ1-2; D gene ambiguous. This CDR3 contains 12 residues. The germline gives CDR1 SGHTA, CDR2 FQGNSA. Trimming removed 5 bases at V and 7 bases at J, with 11 bases between. The CDR3 sequence is CASSRTRFGYTF. The CDR3 DNA sequence: TGTGCCAGCAGCCGAACGAGATTTGGCTACACCTTC.

The chain joins TRBV6-1 to TRBJ2-7; 7 nucleotides match TRBD1. Germline V gene sequence: CDR1 MNHNS, CDR2 SASEGT. This CDR3 has 13 residues. The V gene end was trimmed by 8 bases and the J gene end by 2 bases; junction bases not matched to a gene: 6. The CDR3 spells CASRLTGAYEQYV. The CDR3 nucleotides are TGTGCCAGCCGGCTTACAGGGGCCTACGAGCAGTACGTC.

The V gene is TRBV27, the J gene TRBJ1-5; D unclear. With 5 bases removed from V and 3 bases from J, the gap between germline ends came to 11 bases. The CDR3 spans 14 residues. Per germline, CDR1 MNHEY and CDR2 SMNVEV (reference sequence). The CDR3 here is CASSPGRDNQPQHF. The CDR3 region has the DNA TGTGCCAGCAGTCCGGGAAGAGACAATCAGCCCCAGCATTTT.

The gene calls are TRBV5-1 and TRBJ2-3; no reliable D call. CDR3 length equals 16 residues. Per the germline V gene, CDR1 is SGHRS and CDR2 is YFSETQ. V was trimmed by 0 bases and J by 0 bases, leaving 11 bases between them. The chain's CDR3 is CASSLVLATSTDTQYF. In DNA form, the CDR3 reads TGCGCCAGCAGCTTGGTTCTCGCGACTAGCACAGATACGCAGTATTTT.

V usage is TRBV5-1 and J usage is TRBJ1-1; TRBD1 is a possible D gene (5 bases). Looked up from germline, CDR1 is SGHRS and CDR2 is YFSETQ. V gave up 2 bases and J gave up 1 base, with 15 bases separating them. The CDR3 totals 16 residues. CDR3 protein: CASSFNNQGWNTEAFF. DNA for the CDR3: TGCGCCAGCAGCTTTAACAATCAGGGATGGAACACTGAAGCTTTCTTT.

The genes are TRBV2 and TRBJ2-1, with 7 bases identical to TRBD2. J was trimmed by 10 bases and V by 6 bases; bases with no gene match: 12. Germline values: CDR1 SNHLY, CDR2 FYNNEI. The CDR3 covers 14 residues. CDR3: CASRTSGGSGEQFF. The CDR3 region has the DNA TGTGCCAGCAGAACCAGCGGCGGGAGTGGCGAGCAGTTCTTC.

This clone was counted once. V is TRBV2 and J is TRBJ2-5, with D perhaps TRBD2 (7 bases). The CDR3 has 15 amino acids. Germline CDR1 reads SNHLY; CDR2 reads FYNNEI. Deletions cut 3 bases from V and 6 bases from J, with 17 bases between. CDR3 nucleotides: TGTGCCAGCAGTGAGCTGGGGGGAGGGGACAAGACCCAGTACTTC. Translation: CASSELGGGDKTQYF.

This chain uses TRBV18 with TRBJ1-2; no definite D call. The V and J ends lost 4 bases and 3 bases respectively, with 15 bases between them. Germline CDR1 and CDR2: KGHSH and LQKENI. The CDR3 consists of 15 residues. The CDR3 spells CASSRWEVGDYGYTF. In DNA form, the CDR3 reads TGTGCCAGCTCACGTTGGGAGGTTGGGGACTATGGCTACACCTTC.

The chain combines TRBV5-1 with TRBJ1-6; D call uncertain. The CDR3 is made up of 15 amino acids. Germline V gives CDR1 SGHRS, CDR2 YFSETQ. The germline V and J ends were trimmed by 5 bases and 5 bases, with 14 bases remaining between them. The CDR3 coding sequence is TGCGCCAGCAGGTTGTCACCTGGCAATAATTCACCCCTCCACTTT. Amino acid sequence: CASRLSPGNNSPLHF.

V is TRBV18 and J is TRBJ2-7; 7 bases align to TRBD2. Germline CDR1 reads KGHSH; CDR2 reads LQKENI. Unmatched junction bases numbered 2, after V lost 3 bases and J lost 0 bases. This CDR3 has 14 residues. The CDR3 sequence: CASSPGTISYEQYV. CDR3 nucleotides: TGTGCCAGCTCACCCGGGACTATCTCCTACGAGCAGTACGTC.

Note on this clone: Other DNA sequences within the sample encode an identical CDR3. V gene TRBV7-9 combines with J gene TRBJ2-7; TRBD1 aligns across 9 bases. Germline CDR1 SEHNR, CDR2 FQNEAQ (reference sequence). The CDR3 is 14 residues long. Trimming took 5 bases from V and 4 from J; bases not matched to a gene: 6. The CDR3 sequence is CASSRGQGFYEQYF. Written as DNA, the CDR3 is TGTGCCAGCAGCAGAGGACAGGGGTTTTACGAGCAGTACTTC.

The rearrangement joins TRBV19 to TRBJ2-3, with 7 bases identical to TRBD1. The germline CDR1 and CDR2 sequences are LNHDA and SQIVND (reference sequence). The CDR3 runs 14 residues. The ends lost 9 bases at V and 6 bases at J; junction bases unmatched: 12. This chain's CDR3 is CASSLGGQLDTQYF. In DNA form, the CDR3 reads TGTGCCAGCAGTCTAGGGGGCCAACTGGATACGCAGTATTTT.

The chain has TRBV7-9 and TRBJ2-3, with 7 bases matching TRBD1. Germline trimming cut 5 bases from V and 5 bases from J; bases unmatched to any gene: 10. Germline CDR1 and CDR2: SEHNR and FQNEAQ (reference sequence). The CDR3 is made up of 15 amino acids. The CDR3 DNA is TGTGCCAGCAGCCACGGGGACAGACGCTTAGATACGCAGTATTTT. It specifies CASSHGDRRLDTQYF.

The chain combines TRBV2 with TRBJ2-2; the match to TRBD1 covers 9 bases. The CDR3 consists of 16 residues. In germline, CDR1 is SNHLY, CDR2 FYNNEI. Trimming at V came to 8 bases and at J to 2 bases, leaving 9 bases not matched to a gene. CDR3 coding DNA: TGTGCCAGCCGAAAGGCGGGACAGGGCAACACCGGGGAGCTGTTTTTT. Protein sequence: CASRKAGQGNTGELFF.